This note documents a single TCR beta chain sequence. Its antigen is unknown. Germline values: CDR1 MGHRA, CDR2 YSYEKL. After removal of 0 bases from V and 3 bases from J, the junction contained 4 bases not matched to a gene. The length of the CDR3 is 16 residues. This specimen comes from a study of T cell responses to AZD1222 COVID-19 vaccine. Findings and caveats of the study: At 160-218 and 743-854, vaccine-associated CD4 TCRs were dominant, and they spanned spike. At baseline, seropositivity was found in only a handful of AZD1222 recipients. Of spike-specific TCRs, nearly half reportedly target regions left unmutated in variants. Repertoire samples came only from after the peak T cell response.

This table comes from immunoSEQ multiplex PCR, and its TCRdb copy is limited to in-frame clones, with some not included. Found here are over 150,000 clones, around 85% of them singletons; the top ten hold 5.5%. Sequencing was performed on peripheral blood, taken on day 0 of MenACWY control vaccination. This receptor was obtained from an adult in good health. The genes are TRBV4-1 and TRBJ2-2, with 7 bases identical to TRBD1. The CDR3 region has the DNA TGCGCCAGCAGCCAAGAAGGGGGCGTTGACACCGGGGAGCTGTTTTTT. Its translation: CASSQEGGVDTGELFF.